These 7 T cell receptor beta chains share one sample of origin, sequenced in a study of CD8 T cells in Susac syndrome. A quantity of about 0.5 to 1 ug RNA underwent reverse transcription using random hexamers. In TCRdb, the immunoSEQ multiplex PCR reads were re-called with MiXCR into one record per CDR3 protein. The top ten clones hold roughly 0.1% of a sample with about 400,000 distinct CDR3 sequences, more than 80% of them seen once. Sequencing was performed on CD8+ T cells from PBMCs. Receptors originate from a human donor with multiple sclerosis.

The rearrangement uses TRBV20-1 and TRBJ2-5; 11 positions match TRBD2. The CDR3 extends over 14 amino acids. Per germline, CDR1 DFQATT and CDR2 SNEGSKA (reference sequence). V lost 1 base and J lost 5; bases outside the gene matches: 3. CDR3 residues: CSARGLAGGETQYF. In DNA, the CDR3 is TGCAGTGCTAGAGGTCTAGCGGGAGGCGAGACCCAGTACTTC.

The V call is TRBV6-5, the J call TRBJ2-1; 9 nucleotides line up with TRBD2. V lost 6 bases and J lost 8; bases outside the gene matches: 2. CDR1 and CDR2 from the germline V gene are MNHEY and SVGAGI. The CDR3 extends over 12 amino acids. CDR3 sequence reads: CASRPSGDEQFF. CDR3 DNA sequence: TGTGCCAGCAGACCTAGCGGGGATGAGCAGTTCTTC.

The sample holds a few counts of this clonotype. The chain carries TRBV6-6 and TRBJ2-7; TRBD1 or TRBD2 may be the D gene (5 bases each). In germline, CDR1 is MNHNY, CDR2 SVGAGI (reference sequence). This CDR3 contains 12 residues. V was cut by 8 bases and J by 3 bases, with 11 bases left in between. The CDR3 reads CASGTGGYEQYF. The CDR3 nucleotides read TGTGCCAGCGGGACGGGTGGCTACGAGCAGTACTTC.

The chain is built from TRBV7-6 and TRBJ2-5, with a weak D call TRBD2 (6 bases). The germline V gene encodes CDR1 SGHVS and CDR2 FNYEAQ. Deletions cut 4 bases from V and 1 base from J, with 16 bases between. The CDR3 has 16 residues. For the CDR3, the DNA is TGTGCCAGCAGCTACAGGTCGAGCGGGTTCCAAGAGACCCAGTACTTC. This encodes CASSYRSSGFQETQYF. The complete variable domain, with remaining parts taken from reference TRBV7-6 and TRBJ2-5, reads GAGVSQSPRYKVTKRGQDVALRCDPISGHVSLYWYRQALGQGPEFLTYFNYEAQQDKSGLPNDRFSAERPEGSISTLTIQRTEQRDSAMYRCASSYRSSGFQETQYFGPGTRLLVL.

The chain links TRBV11-2 to TRBJ2-3; D perhaps matches TRBD1 (5 bases). This CDR3 is built from 16 residues. Germline V gene lookup returns CDR1 SGHAT and CDR2 FQNNGV. Trimming removed 3 bases at V and 2 bases at J, with 15 bases between. The CDR3 reads CASSFFDSIPTDTQYF. CDR3 coding DNA: TGTGCCAGCAGCTTCTTCGACAGTATCCCCACAGATACGCAGTATTTT.

The genes are TRBV1 and TRBJ2-3; the D call of TRBD1 is as the table states it, not checked on the DNA. TRBV1 is listed as a pseudogene. CDR3 size: 18 residues. The CDR3 DNA follows: TGCACCAGCAGCCAAGATTGGCTAGCGGGAGAGGGGACAGATACGCAGTATTTT. As protein: CTSSQDWLAGEGTDTQYF.

The chain recombines TRBV27 with TRBJ1-2, with D possibly TRBD1 on 6 matching bases. CDR1 MNHEY and CDR2 SMNVEV come from the germline V gene (reference sequence). The length of the CDR3 is 14 residues. Trimming cost V 0 bases and J 4 bases, with 9 bases left between them. This CDR3 is CASSLSSDSYGYTF. The CDR3, as DNA: TGTGCCAGCAGTTTATCTTCGGACAGCTATGGCTACACCTTC.